The 23 T cell receptor beta chains given below trace back to one sample, sequenced in a study of CD8 T cells in Susac syndrome. The RNA, about 0.45 to 1 ug, was put through reverse transcription using random hexamers. MiXCR, run by TCRdb on the immunoSEQ multiplex PCR reads, gives a single entry per CDR3 protein. The data hold 150,000 to 200,000 distinct CDR3 sequences, with nearly 97% observed a single time. Sequences were obtained from CD4+ T cells from PBMCs. The source is a human donor with Susac syndrome.

The genes are TRBV2 and TRBJ2-5; D remains ambiguous. The CDR3 loop spans 16 amino acids. Trimming left V 3 bases short and J 0 bases short, with 14 bases between. From germline, CDR1 is SNHLY and CDR2 FYNNEI. The CDR3 protein is CASSERRSLYQETQYF. The CDR3, as DNA: TGTGCCAGCAGTGAGAGACGTTCCCTGTACCAAGAGACCCAGTACTTC.

The chain couples TRBV2 to TRBJ1-1; possible D gene TRBD1, 6 bases. Germline CDR1 is SNHLY and CDR2 is FYNNEI. Trimming pared 5 bases from V and 14 bases from J, leaving 15 bases between. CDR3 length: 11 residues. Written as DNA, the CDR3 is TGTGCCAGCAGTTACAGGGACGGCCCCTTCTTT. This sequence encodes CASSYRDGPFF.

V and J are TRBV5-4 and TRBJ2-7; D gene ambiguous. The V gene's germline CDR1 is SGHNT and CDR2 YYREEE (reference sequence). The ends were cut back, 1 base at V and 6 bases at J, with 11 bases in the middle. CDR3 length: 13 amino acids. CDR3: CASSLPDLGEQYF. CDR3 in DNA: TGTGCCAGCAGCTTGCCCGACTTGGGCGAGCAGTACTTC.

Worth noting for this clonotype: One end of the junction varies from germline; a read error may be responsible. The chain is built from TRBV5-8 and TRBJ2-1, with a possible D match to TRBD1 (5 bases). Germline V lookup: CDR1 SGHTS, CDR2 YDEGEE. The CDR3 spans 11 residues. Here the CDR3 reads CASSLVQGWCF. The CDR3, as DNA: TGTGCCAGCAGCTTGGTGCAGGGTTGGTGCTTC.

The rearrangement uses TRBV9 and TRBJ1-6, with a tentative D call TRBD1 (5 bases). With 2 bases removed from V and 9 bases from J, the gap between germline ends came to 15 bases. Germline loops: CDR1 SGDLS, CDR2 YYNGEE. This CDR3 spans 15 amino acids. The CDR3 is CASSVGNGGSSPLHF. DNA for the CDR3: TGTGCCAGCAGCGTGGGTAATGGGGGTAGTTCACCCCTCCACTTT.

The rearrangement uses TRBV29-1 and TRBJ1-4, with 9 positions matching TRBD1. After removal of 4 bases from V and 6 bases from J, the junction contained 3 bases not matched to a gene. Germline values: CDR1 SQVTM, CDR2 ANQGSEA. CDR3 length equals 13 residues. This chain's CDR3 is CSVVRTGDEKLFF. For the CDR3, the DNA is TGCAGCGTTGTTCGGACAGGGGATGAAAAACTGTTTTTT.

This clonotype was seen more than once but under ten times. The V gene is TRBV29-1, the J gene TRBJ2-5; 8 bases map to TRBD1. The CDR3 totals 14 residues. V gave up 5 bases and J gave up 2 bases; unmatched junction bases: 7. Germline CDR1 and CDR2: SQVTM and ANQGSEA. The CDR3: CSVTKGDRQETQYF. CDR3 sequence (DNA): TGCAGCGTTACTAAAGGGGACAGGCAAGAGACCCAGTACTTC. Full variable domain (missing parts from reference TRBV29-1 and TRBJ2-5): SAVISQKPSRDICQRGTSLTIQCQVDSQVTMMFWYRQQPGQSLTLIATANQGSEATYESGFVIDKFPISRPNLTFSTLTVSNMSPEDSSIYLCSVTKGDRQETQYFGPGTRLLVL.

This rearrangement joins TRBV5-6 to TRBJ2-1, with 9 bases aligning to TRBD1. Germline V CDR1 and CDR2: SGHDT, YYEEEE. This CDR3 is 14 amino acids long. Losses at the gene ends were 4 bases for V and 7 bases for J; bases not matched to a gene: 6. The CDR3 sequence: CASSRNRGRNEQFF. The DNA of the CDR3 is TGTGCCAGCAGCCGTAACAGGGGGCGGAATGAGCAGTTCTTC. The full variable domain, in which reference TRBV5-6 and TRBJ2-1 provide the parts outside the CDR3, is DAGVTQSPTHLIKTRGQQVTLRCSPKSGHDTVSWYQQALGQGPQFIFQYYEEEERQRGNFPDRFSGHQFPNYSSELNVNALLLGDSALYLCASSRNRGRNEQFFGPGTRLTVL.

The chain recombines TRBV5-1 with TRBJ1-6, with D maybe TRBD1 (6 bases). CDR3 size: 15 residues. Germline V lookup: CDR1 SGHRS, CDR2 YFSETQ. Trimming took off 4 bases at V and 10 bases at J, with 18 bases between the two ends. The CDR3 reads CASSDPQGQGSPLHF. CDR3 bases: TGCGCCAGCAGCGACCCACAGGGACAAGGGTCACCCCTCCACTTT.

This clonotype appeared a few times. The CDR3 nucleotides are TGCAGTGCTAGGAATCTAAACTATGGCTACACCTTC. Amino acids: CSARNLNYGYTF. This sequence joins TRBV20-1 and TRBJ1-2; D ambiguous. The germline V gene has CDR1 DFQATT and CDR2 SNEGSKA (reference sequence). The CDR3 sequence is 12 residues long. V was trimmed by 3 bases and J by 2 bases, leaving 7 bases between them.

The gene calls are TRBV2 and TRBJ2-6, with 8 nucleotides matching TRBD1. The CDR3 contains 18 residues. The ends lost 6 bases at V and 0 bases at J; junction bases unmatched: 10. Germline CDR1 is SNHLY and CDR2 is FYNNEI. The CDR3 coding sequence is TGTGCCAGCAGGGACAGACAGGGGAGTCCCTCTGGGGCCAACGTCCTGACTTTC. Amino acid sequence: CASRDRQGSPSGANVLTF.

V and J are TRBV3-1 and TRBJ2-3; no definite D call. This CDR3 is 16 amino acids long. The V gene's germline CDR1 is LGHDT and CDR2 YNNKEL (reference sequence). Trimming left V 2 bases short and J 2 bases short, with 14 bases between. CDR3 sequence reads: CASSQHPPTFTDTQYF. The DNA for the CDR3 is TGTGCCAGCAGCCAACACCCCCCAACGTTCACAGATACGCAGTATTTT.

This chain connects TRBV7-2 to TRBJ2-7; D is undetermined. V lost 5 bases to trimming and J lost 2 bases, with 10 bases between them. This CDR3 is built from 13 residues. Germline CDR1 reads SGHTA; CDR2 reads FQGNSA. DNA of the CDR3: TGTGCCAGCAGCCCGTGGCGCGCCTACGAGCAGTACTTC. This gives the protein CASSPWRAYEQYF.

The V call is TRBV28, the J call TRBJ2-6; D remains unclear. V was clipped by 3 bases and J by 1 base, with 7 bases between them. CDR3 size: 15 residues. Per the germline V gene, CDR1 is MDHEN and CDR2 is SYDVKM. CDR3 loop: CASSFFGSGANVLTF. CDR3 in DNA: TGTGCCAGCAGTTTCTTCGGGTCTGGGGCCAACGTCCTGACTTTC.

The V gene is TRBV12-3 or TRBV12-4, the J gene TRBJ2-5; 7 positions agree with TRBD1. The J segment lost 2 bases and the V segment lost 1 base, leaving 4 bases of the junction unmatched. The CDR3 runs to 15 residues. CDR3 protein: CASSLGGGQQETQYF. The CDR3 bases are TGTGCCAGCAGTTTAGGAGGGGGACAGCAAGAGACCCAGTACTTC.

The chain couples TRBV6-6 to TRBJ2-3; D unclear. V was pared by 5 bases and J by 5 bases, with 8 bases between. Germline lookup yields CDR1 MNHNY and CDR2 SVGAGI (reference sequence). The CDR3 extends over 12 amino acids. CDR3 sequence: CASSRQRDTQYF. The CDR3 DNA is TGTGCCAGCAGTCGACAACGAGATACGCAGTATTTT.

This chain links TRBV20-1 with TRBJ2-7; 7 nucleotides agree with TRBD1. There are 16 residues in the CDR3. Germline values: CDR1 DFQATT, CDR2 SNEGSKA (reference sequence). With V trimmed by 2 bases and J by 1 base, 11 bases remained unmatched. The CDR3 DNA reads as TGCAGTGCTAGAAAACAGGGACAGCTAAGATCCTACGAGCAGTACTTC. It yields the protein CSARKQGQLRSYEQYF.

CDR3 loop: CASSLVRRHEQYF. The CDR3 DNA sequence: TGTGCCAGCAGCTTAGTTCGGAGACACGAGCAGTACTTC. The chain combines TRBV7-2 with TRBJ2-7, with D unclear. Germline V gene data show CDR1 as SGHTA and CDR2 as FQGNSA. CDR3 length: 13 amino acids. Between the trimmed V and J ends, which lost 1 base and 5 bases, there was a span of 9 bases.

This chain links TRBV30 with TRBJ1-6; D gene uncertain. Germline-derived CDR1 and CDR2 are GTSNPN and SVGIG (reference sequence). The CDR3 length is 10 residues. Trimming took 5 bases from V and 11 from J, leaving 7 bases between them. CDR3: CAWGGPPLHF. The CDR3 DNA sequence: TGTGCCTGGGGCGGACCACCCCTCCACTTT.

This clonotype was counted once. The chain joins TRBV30 to TRBJ2-5; D is ambiguous. Germline lookup yields CDR1 GTSNPN and CDR2 SVGIG (reference sequence). The CDR3 consists of 13 residues. Deletions cut 2 bases from V and 2 bases from J, with 9 bases between. The CDR3 protein is CAWSFLGQETQYF. DNA for the CDR3: TGTGCCTGGAGTTTTCTGGGACAAGAGACCCAGTACTTC.

This chain connects TRBV4-1 to TRBJ1-4; 8 nucleotides line up with TRBD1. Germline lookup yields CDR1 MGHRA and CDR2 YSYEKL. The ends lost 1 base at V and 4 bases at J; junction bases unmatched: 2. The CDR3 extends over 15 amino acids. For the CDR3, the DNA is TGCGCCAGCAGCCAAGGGACAGGGCATAATGAAAAACTGTTTTTT. The encoded protein is CASSQGTGHNEKLFF.

In its sample, this clonotype was seen once. The V gene is TRBV28, the J gene TRBJ2-6; D is unresolved. The CDR3 is made up of 16 amino acids. Trimming removed 6 bases at V and 5 bases at J, with 17 bases between. Germline CDR1 MDHEN, CDR2 SYDVKM. The CDR3 sequence: CASSHQKSFWANVLTF. The CDR3 bases are TGTGCCAGCAGCCACCAGAAGTCCTTCTGGGCCAACGTCCTGACTTTC.

V gene TRBV27 combines with J gene TRBJ1-1; unclear D gene. Germline V gene sequence: CDR1 MNHEY, CDR2 SMNVEV (reference sequence). The CDR3 loop spans 13 amino acids. The germline V and J ends were trimmed by 5 bases and 1 base, with 8 bases remaining between them. The CDR3 nucleotides read TGTGCCAGCAGTCGTCGGGAGAACACTGAAGCTTTCTTT. Protein product: CASSRRENTEAFF.